The rows below give T cell receptor beta chains drawn from one sample of a study of T cell changes during pregnancy in multiple sclerosis. Here immunoSEQ multiplex PCR was the method, and the copy in TCRdb shows in-frame clones only, minus some. Here the sample spans 100,000 or so clones, around 93% being singletons. This material consisted of peripheral blood, taken before pregnancy. All receptors derive from a female donor with multiple sclerosis, enrolled in a pregnancy study. CDR3s include the opening cysteine and the closing phenylalanine or tryptophan. Each record gives: J gene, D gene, V gene, clone size, CDR3 DNA, CDR3 protein. A D gene is named only where the DNA matches it firmly. Only part of the rows carry a size: once, few, many, or a class if the clone is expanded.

TRBJ2-2	.	TRBV27	.	TGTGCCAGCAGTTTAGGGCCGGCGAGCACCGGGGAGCTGTTTTTT	CASSLGPASTGELFF
TRBJ2-1	.	TRBV5-6	.	TGTGCCAGCAGCTTGTGGCGGGATGGTAGGGATGAGCAGTTCTTC	CASSLWRDGRDEQFF
TRBJ2-5	.	TRBV5-1	.	TGCGCCAGCAGCTTGGATCGGGAGACCCAGTACTTC	CASSLDRETQYF
TRBJ2-7	TRBD1	TRBV5-1	.	TGCGCCAGCCACGGGGACAGCTACGAGCAGTACTTC	CASHGDSYEQYF
TRBJ1-2	.	TRBV4-2	.	TGTGCCAGCAGCCAAGAAAGGGGAGGAGGGTATGGCTACACCTTC	CASSQERGGGYGYTF
TRBJ2-5	.	TRBV9	.	TGTGCCAGCAGCGTAGATGGTACAGGGACAGAGACCCAGTACTTC	CASSVDGTGTETQYF
TRBJ2-2	TRBD2	TRBV27	.	TGTGCCAGCAGTTGGGGACTAAACACCGGGGAGCTGTTTTTT	CASSWGLNTGELFF
TRBJ2-3	TRBD2	TRBV9	.	TGTGCCAGCAGCCCTGTAGCGGGAGGGCCGGGCACAGATACGCAGTATTTT	CASSPVAGGPGTDTQYF
TRBJ1-2	.	TRBV6-1	once	TGTGCCAGCAGGCAGGGTAATGAGGAGGGCTACACCTTC	CASRQGNEEGYTF
TRBJ2-7	.	TRBV4-1	.	TGCGCCAGCAACCTAGGACACCGGCTCGAGCAGTACTTC	CASNLGHRLEQYF
TRBJ1-2	TRBD1	TRBV30	.	TGTGCCTGGAGTTCGACAGGGAACTATGGCTACACCTTC	CAWSSTGNYGYTF
TRBJ1-2	.	TRBV27	.	TGTGCCAGCAGTTACCTGAACAGATTAAACTATGGCTACACCTTC	CASSYLNRLNYGYTF
TRBJ2-1	.	TRBV10-3	.	TGTGCCATCAGTGCGAGGGGGATCTCCTACAATGAGCAGTTCTTC	CAISARGISYNEQFF
TRBJ2-1	.	TRBV19	.	TGTGCCTCAACAAGGGGAAATGAGCAGTTCTTC	CASTRGNEQFF
TRBJ2-7	TRBD2	TRBV28	.	TGTGCCAGCAGTTTAGCGGGAGGAACTTCTCACGAGCAGTACTTC	CASSLAGGTSHEQYF
TRBJ2-1	TRBD2	TRBV7-7	.	TGTGCCAGCAGCTTAACCCGGAGCGGGAGGGCCGCTGAGCAGTTCTTC	CASSLTRSGRAAEQFF
TRBJ2-7	.	TRBV2	.	TGTGCCAGTTCGGGGGATTTCTACGAGCAGTACTTC	CASSGDFYEQYF
TRBJ1-2	.	TRBV4-2	.	TGTGCCAGCAGCCCAAAAGAATGGGCTGGCTACACCTTC	CASSPKEWAGYTF
TRBJ1-4	.	TRBV7-9	.	TGTGCCAGCAGCTTAAGCGGCCCAACTAATGAAAAACTGTTTTTT	CASSLSGPTNEKLFF
TRBJ2-1	TRBD2	TRBV5-4	.	TGTGCCAGCAGCAACCTAGCGGGAGCCTACAATGAGCAGTTCTTC	CASSNLAGAYNEQFF
TRBJ1-2	TRBD1	TRBV5-6	.	TGTGCCAGCAGCTTGACAGGGGGCAGGAACTATGGCTACACCTTC	CASSLTGGRNYGYTF
TRBJ2-7	TRBD1	TRBV29-1	.	TGCAGCGTTGTGACAGGGGTCTACGAGCAGTACTTC	CSVVTGVYEQYF
TRBJ2-1	.	TRBV7-9	once	TGTGCCAGCAGCCCTTCTCTTTCCCATGAGCAGTTCTTC	CASSPSLSHEQFF
TRBJ2-2	.	TRBV6-5	.	TGTGCCAGCAGTTACGGGGCCACCGGGGAGCTGTTTTTT	CASSYGATGELFF
TRBJ2-5	TRBD1	TRBV30	.	TGTGCCTGGGGGACAGGGGGGCACTTC	CAWGTGGHF
TRBJ1-1	TRBD1	TRBV6-1	few	TGTGCCAGCAGTGCCGGGACAGGGGGCACTGAAGCTTTCTTT	CASSAGTGGTEAFF
TRBJ2-5	.	TRBV5-4	.	TGTGCCAGCAGCTTTGGTAGTCAGGGGCAAGAGACCCAGTACTTC	CASSFGSQGQETQYF